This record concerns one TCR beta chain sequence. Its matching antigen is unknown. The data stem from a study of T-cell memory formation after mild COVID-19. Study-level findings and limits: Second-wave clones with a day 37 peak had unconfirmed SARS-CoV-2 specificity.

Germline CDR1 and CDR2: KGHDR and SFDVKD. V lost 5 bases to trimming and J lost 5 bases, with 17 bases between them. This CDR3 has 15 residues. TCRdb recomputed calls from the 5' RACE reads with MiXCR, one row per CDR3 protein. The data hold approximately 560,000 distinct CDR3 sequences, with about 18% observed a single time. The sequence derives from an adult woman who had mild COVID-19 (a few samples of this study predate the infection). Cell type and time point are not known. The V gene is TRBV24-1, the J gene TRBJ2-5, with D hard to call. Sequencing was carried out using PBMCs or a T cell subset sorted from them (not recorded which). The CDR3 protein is CATSGPPSQEETQYF. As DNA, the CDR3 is TGTGCCACCAGTGGACCCCCGTCGCAAGAGGAGACCCAGTACTTC.